The 4 T cell receptor beta chains reported below all come from one sample, sequenced in a study of T cell responses to AZD1222 COVID-19 vaccine (dated by TCRdb to the early 2020s). The sample's time point label is to be understood as: baseline before first vaccination. The receptor library was made with the immunoSEQ multiplex PCR assay. The table was pulled from immuneACCESS by TCRdb, which kept in-frame rearrangements only. Such tables lose some clones; where checked, under half of the loss comes from unresolved V genes, and the rest has no known cause. Here the sample has about 130,000 clones; over 85% occur a single time. In total, the top ten clones hold roughly 0.9% of the sample. Sequences were derived from peripheral blood, sampled on day 0 of AZD1222 vaccination. These receptors came from an adult in good health.

The CDR3 region is CASSPPGPSRGRNQPQHF. For the CDR3, the DNA is TGTGCCAGTAGCCCCCCGGGCCCCAGCAGGGGACGCAATCAGCCCCAGCATTTT. The V call is TRBV19, the J call TRBJ1-5, with D maybe TRBD1 (6 bases). From germline, CDR1 is LNHDA and CDR2 SQIVND (reference sequence). The V end was cut by 6 bases, the J end by 2 bases, with 23 bases between. The CDR3 covers 18 residues.

The V and J genes are TRBV20-1 and TRBJ2-1, with 10 bases matching TRBD2. Germline CDR1 is DFQATT and CDR2 is SNEGSKA (reference sequence). This CDR3 region has 15 residues. V gave up 3 bases and J gave up 4 bases; unmatched junction bases: 6. As DNA, the CDR3 is TGCAGTGCTAGTGACGGGACTAGCGTATACAATGAGCAGTTCTTC. Its protein product is CSASDGTSVYNEQFF.

The CDR3 region has the DNA TGTGCCAGCTCAATAGGAGGCAATGAGCAGTTCTTC. This codes for CASSIGGNEQFF. The chain links TRBV18 to TRBJ2-1; TRBD2 is a possible D gene (5 bases). Germline V CDR1 and CDR2: KGHSH, LQKENI. The CDR3 consists of 12 residues. V was shortened by 5 bases and J by 6 bases, with 8 bases between the two germline ends.

In the case of this clone: Other DNA sequences of this sample code for an identical CDR3. The genes are TRBV25-1 and TRBJ2-3; D unresolved. CDR3 length: 11 amino acids. The V end lost 4 bases, the J end lost 2 bases, and 1 base lay between the germline ends. The germline V gene has CDR1 MGHDK and CDR2 SYGVNS. The CDR3 here is CASSVTDTQYF. CDR3 bases: TGTGCCAGCAGTGTCACAGATACGCAGTATTTT.